This T cell receptor (beta chain) was sequenced in a study of beta chain features in type 1 diabetes. The investigators reverse transcribed all of the isolated RNA, so they sequenced expressed TCRB transcripts. Some 3.6 million reads per sample were averaged for naive, central memory and regulatory samples. Sequencing used immunoSEQ multiplex PCR; TCRdb keeps in-frame clones, though not all of them. The sample contains about 230,000 clones, about 9.3% of which appear only once. Whole-study findings and limits: Type 1 diabetes patients had moderately but significantly shorter TCRB CDR3s in all four CD4+ subsets. A closer apparent resemblance between naive, central memory and Treg TCRB repertoires was seen in patients than in healthy donors.

Post-sort purity exceeded 95% for all sorted populations. Between the trimmed V and J ends, which lost 0 bases and 2 bases, there was a span of 11 bases. The germline CDR1 and CDR2 sequences are SGHDN and FVKESK. The CDR3 is made up of 15 amino acids. In its sample, this clone was seen a few times. Its antigen is not identified. Sequencing was performed on naive CD4+ T cells from blood. The J gene is TRBJ2-7, the V gene TRBV14, with TRBD1 as a possible D gene (6 bases). The TCR comes from a woman in her late teens or twenties in good health. The CDR3 DNA sequence: TGTGCCAGCAGCCAAGATGCAGGGGTCACCTACGAGCAGTACTTC. As protein: CASSQDAGVTYEQYF.